The 6 T cell receptor beta chains listed next were all sequenced from one sample in a study of cytomegalovirus exposure and HLA in healthy donors listed by TCRdb under 2017. Receptor amplification or capture employed the immunoSEQ multiplex PCR assay. For the multiplex PCR, a mixture combining 60 forward primers for TCR Vbeta segments and 13 reverse primers for TCR Jbeta segments was used. In TCRdb, the immuneACCESS table is reduced to in-frame sequences with V and J assigned. These tables do not hold every clone; where another copy was compared, an unresolved V gene accounts for under half, and the others remain unexplained. This sample's table lists some 80,000 clones. The top ten hold around 15% of the sample. The material sequenced was PBMCs. The origin of the receptors is a man in his forties or fifties in good health and CMV-seropositive.

The genes are TRBV5-1 and TRBJ2-1, with 7 bases lining up with TRBD1. Germline CDR1 SGHRS, CDR2 YFSETQ. V shed 4 bases and J 4 bases; nucleotides not matched to a gene: 5. This CDR3 has 14 amino acids. The CDR3 reads CASSPRGQYNEQFF. The CDR3 DNA sequence: TGCGCCAGCAGCCCGAGGGGGCAGTACAATGAGCAGTTCTTC. Supplemented by reference TRBV5-1 and TRBJ2-1, the full variable domain reads KAGVTQTPRYLIKTRGQQVTLSCSPISGHRSVSWYQQTPGQGLQFLFEYFSETQRNKGNFPGRFSGRQFSNSRSEMNVSTLELGDSALYLCASSPRGQYNEQFFGPGTRLTVL.

The chain uses TRBV27 and TRBJ2-3; D remains unclear. CDR1 MNHEY and CDR2 SMNVEV come from the germline V gene (reference sequence). V was shortened by 6 bases and J by 5 bases, with 9 bases between the two germline ends. The CDR3 is made up of 12 amino acids. The CDR3 coding sequence is TGTGCCAGCAGCCCTTCGGGAGATACGCAGTATTTT. Protein: CASSPSGDTQYF.

The chain employs TRBV5-1 and TRBJ1-1; the match to TRBD1 covers 10 bases. Germline CDR1 is SGHRS and CDR2 is YFSETQ. The CDR3 spans 16 residues. The V and J ends lost 0 bases and 1 base, in that order; junction bases with no gene match: 3. CDR3 in DNA: TGCGCCAGCAGCTTGGGGGACAGGGGAGGGAACACTGAAGCTTTCTTT. Encoded protein: CASSLGDRGGNTEAFF. The variable domain in full, with the rest retrieved from reference TRBV5-1 and TRBJ1-1, is KAGVTQTPRYLIKTRGQQVTLSCSPISGHRSVSWYQQTPGQGLQFLFEYFSETQRNKGNFPGRFSGRQFSNSRSEMNVSTLELGDSALYLCASSLGDRGGNTEAFFGQGTRLTVV.

CDR3 in DNA: TGTGCCAGCTCACCCCAGAGGGCAACTAATGAAAAACTGTTTTTT. The encoded protein is CASSPQRATNEKLFF. The chain combines TRBV18 with TRBJ1-4, with D hard to call. Per the germline V gene, CDR1 is KGHSH and CDR2 is LQKENI. This CDR3 contains 15 residues. The V and J ends lost 3 bases and 0 bases respectively, with 8 bases between them.

The chain links TRBV5-6 to TRBJ2-7; maybe TRBD1 (6 bases). Trimming stripped 4 bases from V and 5 bases from J, with 16 bases between. The V gene's germline CDR1 is SGHDT and CDR2 YYEEEE. The CDR3 is 14 amino acids. CDR3 loop: CASSLPGRGNEQYF. Written as DNA, the CDR3 is TGTGCCAGCAGCCTCCCCGGAAGGGGGAACGAGCAGTACTTC.

The V call is TRBV5-1, the J call TRBJ2-3, with 8 bases lining up with TRBD1. The V and J ends lost 6 bases and 5 bases, in that order; junction bases with no gene match: 5. The CDR3 extends over 13 amino acids. Germline CDR1 and CDR2: SGHRS and YFSETQ. For the CDR3, the DNA is TGCGCCAGCACCCAGGGGGCTGGAGATACGCAGTATTTT. Translation gives CASTQGAGDTQYF. Supplemented by reference TRBV5-1 and TRBJ2-3, the full variable domain reads KAGVTQTPRYLIKTRGQQVTLSCSPISGHRSVSWYQQTPGQGLQFLFEYFSETQRNKGNFPGRFSGRQFSNSRSEMNVSTLELGDSALYLCASTQGAGDTQYFGPGTRLTVL.